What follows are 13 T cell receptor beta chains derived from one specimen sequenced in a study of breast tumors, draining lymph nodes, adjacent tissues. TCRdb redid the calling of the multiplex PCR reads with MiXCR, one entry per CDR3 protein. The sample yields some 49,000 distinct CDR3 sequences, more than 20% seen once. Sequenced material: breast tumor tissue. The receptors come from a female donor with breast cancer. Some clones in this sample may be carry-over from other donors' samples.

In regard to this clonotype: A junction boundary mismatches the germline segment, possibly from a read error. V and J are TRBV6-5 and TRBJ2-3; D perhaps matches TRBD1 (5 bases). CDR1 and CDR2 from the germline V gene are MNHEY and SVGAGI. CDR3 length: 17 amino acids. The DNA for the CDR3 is TGTGCCAGCAGTTCAATCTTAGGGGTATTCGGCACAGGTACGCAGTATTTT. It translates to CASSSILGVFGTGTQYF.

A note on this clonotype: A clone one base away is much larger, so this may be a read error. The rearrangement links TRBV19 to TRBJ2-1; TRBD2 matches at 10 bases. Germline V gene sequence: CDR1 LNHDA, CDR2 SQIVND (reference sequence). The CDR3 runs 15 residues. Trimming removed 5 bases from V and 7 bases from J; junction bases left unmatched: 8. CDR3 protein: CASSVTASGRNEQFF. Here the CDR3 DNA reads TGTGCCAGTAGTGTTACAGCTAGCGGGAGAAATGAGCAGTTCTTC.

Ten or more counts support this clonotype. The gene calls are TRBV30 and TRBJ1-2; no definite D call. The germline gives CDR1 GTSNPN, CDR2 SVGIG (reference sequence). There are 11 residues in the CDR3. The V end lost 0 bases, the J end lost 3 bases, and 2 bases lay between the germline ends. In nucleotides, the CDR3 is TGTGCCTGGAGTGTACACTATGGCTACACCTTC. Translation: CAWSVHYGYTF. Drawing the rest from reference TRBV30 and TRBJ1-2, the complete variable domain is SQTIHQWPATLVQPVGSPLSLECTVEGTSNPNLYWYRQAAGRGLQLLFYSVGIGQISSEVPQNLSASRPQDRQFILSSKKLLLSDSGFYLCAWSVHYGYTFGSGTRLTVV.

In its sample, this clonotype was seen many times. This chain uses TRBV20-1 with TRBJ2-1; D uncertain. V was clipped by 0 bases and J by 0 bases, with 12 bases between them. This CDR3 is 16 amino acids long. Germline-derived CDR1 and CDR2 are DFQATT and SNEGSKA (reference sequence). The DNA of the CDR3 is TGCAGTGCTAGAGATTTGACCAGTTTCTCCTACAATGAGCAGTTCTTC. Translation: CSARDLTSFSYNEQFF.

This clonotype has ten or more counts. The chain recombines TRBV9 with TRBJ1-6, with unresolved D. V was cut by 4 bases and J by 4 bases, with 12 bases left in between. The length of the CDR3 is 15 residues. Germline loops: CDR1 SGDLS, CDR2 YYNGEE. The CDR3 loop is CASSPGHSYNSPLHF. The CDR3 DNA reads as TGTGCCAGCAGCCCCGGGCACAGTTATAATTCACCCCTCCACTTT. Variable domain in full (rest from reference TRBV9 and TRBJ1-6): DSGVTQTPKHLITATGQRVTLRCSPRSGDLSVYWYQQSLDQGLQFLIQYYNGEERAKGNILERFSAQQFPDLHSELNLSSLELGDSALYFCASSPGHSYNSPLHFGNGTRLTVT.

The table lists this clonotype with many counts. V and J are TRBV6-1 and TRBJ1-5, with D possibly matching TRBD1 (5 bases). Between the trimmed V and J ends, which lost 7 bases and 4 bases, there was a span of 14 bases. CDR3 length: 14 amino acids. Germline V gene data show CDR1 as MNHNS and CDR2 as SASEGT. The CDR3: CASMGRAYNQPQHF. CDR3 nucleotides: TGTGCCAGCATGGGCAGGGCATATAATCAGCCCCAGCATTTT.

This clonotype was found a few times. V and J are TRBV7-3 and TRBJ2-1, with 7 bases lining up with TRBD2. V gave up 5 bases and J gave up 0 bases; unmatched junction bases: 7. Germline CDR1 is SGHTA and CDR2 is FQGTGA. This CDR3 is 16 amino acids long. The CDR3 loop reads CASSLTSVSSYNEQFF. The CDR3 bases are TGTGCCAGCAGCCTCACTAGCGTGAGCTCCTACAATGAGCAGTTCTTC.

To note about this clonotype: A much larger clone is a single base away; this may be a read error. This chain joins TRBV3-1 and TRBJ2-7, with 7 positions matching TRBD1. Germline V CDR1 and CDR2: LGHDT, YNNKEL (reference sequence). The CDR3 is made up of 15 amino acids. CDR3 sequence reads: CASNRTGTVAYEQCF. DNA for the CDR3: TGTGCCAGCAACCGAACCGGGACAGTCGCCTACGAGCAGTGCTTC.

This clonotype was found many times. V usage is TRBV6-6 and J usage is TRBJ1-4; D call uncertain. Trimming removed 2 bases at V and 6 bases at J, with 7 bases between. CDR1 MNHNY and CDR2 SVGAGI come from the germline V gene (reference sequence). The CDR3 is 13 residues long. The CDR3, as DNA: TGTGCCAGCAGTTACGGGCCAGATGAAAAACTGTTTTTT. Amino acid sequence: CASSYGPDEKLFF.

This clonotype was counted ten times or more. The CDR3 nucleotides are TGTGCCAGCAGTTTAGAAGTCTACGAGCAGTACTTC. Translating gives CASSLEVYEQYF. J is TRBJ2-7 and V is TRBV12-3 or TRBV12-4; D unclear. The CDR3 totals 12 residues. V dropped 1 base and J dropped 3 bases, with 4 bases sitting between them.

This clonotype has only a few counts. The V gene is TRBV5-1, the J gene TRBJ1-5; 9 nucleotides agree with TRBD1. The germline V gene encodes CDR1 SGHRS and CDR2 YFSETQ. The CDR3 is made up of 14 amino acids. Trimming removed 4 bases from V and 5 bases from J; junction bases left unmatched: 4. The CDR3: CASSKDRGDQPQHF. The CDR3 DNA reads TGCGCCAGCAGCAAGGACAGGGGAGATCAGCCCCAGCATTTT.

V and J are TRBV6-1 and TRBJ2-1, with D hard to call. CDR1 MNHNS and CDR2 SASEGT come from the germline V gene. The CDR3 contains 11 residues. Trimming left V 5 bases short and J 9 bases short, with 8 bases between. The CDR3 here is CASSLHSEQFF. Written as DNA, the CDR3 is TGTGCCAGCAGTTTACATAGTGAGCAGTTCTTC.

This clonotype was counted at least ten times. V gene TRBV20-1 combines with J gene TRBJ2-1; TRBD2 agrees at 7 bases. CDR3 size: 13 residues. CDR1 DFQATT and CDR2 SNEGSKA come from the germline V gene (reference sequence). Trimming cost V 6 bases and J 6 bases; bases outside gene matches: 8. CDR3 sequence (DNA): TGCAGTGCCAACCGACTAGCCCCCAATGAGCAGTTCTTC. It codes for CSANRLAPNEQFF.